A single sample gave rise to the 9 T cell receptor beta chains below, sequenced in a study of T-cell memory formation after mild COVID-19. TCRdb re-called the 5' RACE reads through MiXCR, storing one row per CDR3 protein. Of 200,000 to 250,000 distinct CDR3 sequences in the sample, 9% to 10% were seen once. What was sequenced was PBMCs or a T cell subset sorted from them (not recorded which). The receptors here all came from a man between 18 and 35 years old who had mild COVID-19 (a few samples of this study predate the infection). Cell type and time point are not known.

This clonotype was seen only a few times. V usage is TRBV7-9 and J usage is TRBJ1-5, with TRBD1 matching 9 bases. With V trimmed by 5 bases and J by 0 bases, 14 bases remained unmatched. CDR3 length equals 19 residues. Per germline, CDR1 SEHNR and CDR2 FQNEAQ (reference sequence). The DNA of the CDR3 is TGTGCCAGCAGCCCCGGGACAGGGACAGCTACAGATAGCAATCAGCCCCAGCATTTT. Translation: CASSPGTGTATDSNQPQHF.

This clonotype has at least ten counts. The genes are TRBV20-1 and TRBJ2-3; the D gene is possibly TRBD2 (6 bases). Trimming shortened V by 0 bases and J by 0 bases, and 10 bases separated the two germline ends. Germline V gene lookup returns CDR1 DFQATT and CDR2 SNEGSKA (reference sequence). This CDR3 has 15 amino acids. CDR3 amino acids: CSARDLGTSTDTQYF. DNA for the CDR3: TGCAGTGCTAGAGATCTCGGGACTAGCACAGATACGCAGTATTTT.

Only a few counts were recorded for this clonotype. The chain joins TRBV7-2 to TRBJ2-3; either TRBD1 or TRBD2 may fit D (6 bases each). From germline, CDR1 is SGHTA and CDR2 FQGNSA. V was shortened by 0 bases and J by 5 bases, with 18 bases between the two germline ends. This CDR3 has 17 residues. This CDR3 is CASSLALSRGRGDTQYF. CDR3 coding DNA: TGTGCCAGCAGCTTAGCGCTCTCCCGGGGGCGAGGAGATACGCAGTATTTT.

Only a few counts were recorded for this clonotype. The V call is TRBV19, the J call TRBJ1-1, with 10 nucleotides matching TRBD1. CDR3 size: 15 residues. J gave up 6 bases and V 4 bases, and 8 bases lay outside the gene matches. Per germline, CDR1 LNHDA and CDR2 SQIVND (reference sequence). CDR3 region: CASSTTGTGDSEAFF. The DNA for the CDR3 is TGTGCCAGTAGTACGACCGGGACAGGGGACTCTGAAGCTTTCTTT.

This clonotype has at least ten counts. The chain recombines TRBV11-2 with TRBJ2-2, with D maybe TRBD2 (6 bases). CDR1 is SGHAT and CDR2 is FQNNGV in the germline V gene. This CDR3 has 16 amino acids. Between the trimmed V and J ends, which lost 1 base and 5 bases, there was a span of 14 bases. CDR3 DNA sequence: TGTGCCAGCAGCTTAGGAAGGGGTAGCGGTACCGGGGAGCTGTTTTTT. Translating it yields CASSLGRGSGTGELFF.

This clonotype occurred many times. The chain employs TRBV7-6 and TRBJ1-2; D is undetermined. This CDR3 region has 13 residues. Germline CDR1 is SGHVS and CDR2 is FNYEAQ. V was trimmed by 1 base and J by 2 bases, leaving 5 bases between them. The CDR3, as DNA: TGTGCCAGCAGCTTAGAGGGAAACTATGGCTACACCTTC. Its translation is CASSLEGNYGYTF.

The chain recombines TRBV28 with TRBJ2-3, with 10 positions matching TRBD2. Trimming cost V 11 bases and J 6 bases; bases outside gene matches: 11. Germline V lookup: CDR1 MDHEN, CDR2 SYDVKM. This CDR3 region has 14 residues. CDR3 in DNA: TGTGCCTCCCAGGGCCTAGCGGGGGACGATACGCAGTATTTT. It specifies CASQGLAGDDTQYF. The entire variable domain, with the rest obtained from reference TRBV28 and TRBJ2-3, is as follows: DVKVTQSSRYLVKRTGEKVFLECVQDMDHENMFWYRQDPGLGLRLIYFSYDVKMKEKGDIPEGYSVSREKKERFSLILESASTNQTSMYLCASQGLAGDDTQYFGPGTRLTVL.

This sequence joins TRBV5-1 and TRBJ2-2; no clear D. CDR1 SGHRS and CDR2 YFSETQ come from the germline V gene. This CDR3 region has 14 residues. V was pared by 7 bases and J by 5 bases, with 15 bases between. The chain's CDR3 is CASAPGEGTGELFF. The CDR3 coding sequence is TGCGCCAGCGCTCCTGGGGAAGGGACCGGGGAGCTGTTTTTT.

The chain links TRBV5-1 to TRBJ2-3; the D is unclear. Germline lookup yields CDR1 SGHRS and CDR2 YFSETQ. V was clipped by 2 bases and J by 6 bases, with 10 bases between them. The CDR3 is made up of 13 amino acids. As DNA, the CDR3 is TGCGCCAGCAGCTTTGGGTTGGGGGATACGCAGTATTTT. This encodes CASSFGLGDTQYF. The entire variable domain, with the rest obtained from reference TRBV5-1 and TRBJ2-3, is as follows: KAGVTQTPRYLIKTRGQQVTLSCSPISGHRSVSWYQQTPGQGLQFLFEYFSETQRNKGNFPGRFSGRQFSNSRSEMNVSTLELGDSALYLCASSFGLGDTQYFGPGTRLTVL.